This record looks at one T cell receptor (beta chain) sequence and its context. Its target is unknown. The data were obtained in a study of cytomegalovirus exposure and HLA in healthy donors. Study details: Counted in an early data release were 65 million to 100 million unique TCRs from HLA-typed donors. Overall study findings and caveats: Specific recognition of CMV antigens was confirmed in vitro for three chains (all CMV-associated).

Germline assignment: CDR1 MNHNS and CDR2 SASEGT. V lost 3 bases and J lost 3; bases outside the gene matches: 3. The CDR3 covers 15 residues. The study ran its PCR with 60 Vbeta and 13 Jbeta primers. TCRdb's table, derived via immunoSEQ multiplex PCR, lists solely in-frame clones and lacks some. The table shows 60,000 to 70,000 clones, with just under 80% occurring only once. Sequencing input: PBMCs. This receptor was obtained from a man between 40 and 49 years old in good health and CMV-seronegative. The rearrangement joins TRBV6-1 to TRBJ2-7; 12 nucleotides align to TRBD2. The chain's CDR3 is CASSDGLAGIYEQYF. The CDR3 DNA reads as TGTGCCAGCAGTGACGGACTAGCGGGAATCTACGAGCAGTACTTC.